The source of this TCR beta chain is a study of cytomegalovirus exposure and HLA in healthy donors. Libraries were prepared by immunoSEQ multiplex PCR; TCRdb keeps only in-frame clonotypes and omits some of them. The repertoire holds some 110,000 clones, with about 85% as singletons. Study-wide results and limits: Cytomegalovirus-associated status was assigned to approximately 160 TCR beta chains. Within the 120 or so validation repertoires, first-cohort TCR clusters tended to co-occur, according to a later analysis. The classifier was said to identify cytomegalovirus status with high specificity and sensitivity.

With 5 bases clipped from V and 1 base from J, the junction kept 5 bases outside the gene matches. CDR1 and CDR2 from the germline V gene are SGHVS and FNYEAQ. This CDR3 spans 16 amino acids. A remark on this clone: Antigen specificity is unknown.

This TCR came from a man between 18 and 35 years old in good health and CMV-seropositive. This rearrangement joins TRBV7-6 to TRBJ2-7, with 13 bases lining up with TRBD2. What was sequenced was PBMCs. DNA of the CDR3: TGTGCCAGCAGCAGGACTAGCGGGGGCCGGTCCTACGAGCAGTACTTC. Protein product: CASSRTSGGRSYEQYF.